This entry lists 13 T cell receptor beta chains sequenced from one sample in a study of identical twins. TCRdb re-called the 5' RACE reads with MiXCR, one entry per CDR3 protein. The sample has some 1,600,000 distinct CDR3 sequences, roughly 35% seen once. What was sequenced was cord blood. These receptor sequences come from a newborn girl in good health.

The rearrangement uses TRBV5-1 and TRBJ2-4; D is perhaps TRBD2 (7 bases). The J call is uncertain, as TRBJ2-7 better fits the DNA end. The CDR3 totals 18 residues. Germline CDR1 SGHRS, CDR2 YFSETQ. This CDR3 is CASSLAYSRGGQTYEQYF. DNA for the CDR3: TGCGCCAGCAGCTTGGCCTATTCGAGGGGGGGCCAAACCTACGAGCAGTACTTC.

The chain links TRBV6-6 to TRBJ1-5, with TRBD1 matching over 8 bases. CDR3 length: 14 residues. Germline V gene data show CDR1 as MNHNY and CDR2 as SVGAGI (reference sequence). J lost 7 bases, V lost 6 bases, and 8 bases had no gene match. This chain's CDR3 is CASRPDRGGQPQHF. The CDR3, as DNA: TGTGCCAGCAGGCCTGACAGGGGTGGGCAGCCCCAGCATTTT.

This clonotype appeared once. The chain carries TRBV30 and TRBJ2-7; 8 nucleotides line up with TRBD1. The CDR3 totals 14 residues. Germline trimming cut 1 base from V and 0 bases from J; bases unmatched to any gene: 2. Germline lookup yields CDR1 GTSNPN and CDR2 SVGIG (reference sequence). The DNA of the CDR3 is TGTGCCTGGAGTGGACAGGGGTACTCCTACGAGCAGTACTTC. This translates into CAWSGQGYSYEQYF.

CDR3 region: CSATSQGRGQETQYF. CDR3 bases: TGCAGTGCCACCTCACAGGGAAGGGGCCAAGAGACCCAGTACTTC. The chain joins TRBV20-1 to TRBJ2-5, with TRBD1 as a possible D gene (6 bases). The CDR3 extends over 15 amino acids. The V gene lost 6 bases and the J gene lost 1 base, with 18 bases spanning the gap. CDR1 is DFQATT, CDR2 SNEGSKA, per germline (reference sequence).

Remarks on this clonotype: This clone may be a read error of a much larger clone one base away. This chain links TRBV9 with TRBJ2-1; D is possibly TRBD2 (6 bases). CDR3 length: 13 residues. Per the germline V gene, CDR1 is SGDLS and CDR2 is YYNGEE. DNA of the CDR3: TGTGCCAGCAGCGGCGGACTATACAGTGAGCAGTTCTTC. Translation: CASSGGLYSEQFF.

This clonotype was recorded a few times. Here the CDR3 DNA reads TGTGCCAGCAGCTTAGTCCCCTTTGGACAGTTCAATGAGCAGTTCTTC. This gives the protein CASSLVPFGQFNEQFF. V and J are TRBV7-6 and TRBJ2-1; D might be TRBD1 (6 bases). V shed 1 base and J shed 6 bases, with 16 bases lying between them. Germline V gene data show CDR1 as SGHVS and CDR2 as FNYEAQ. The length of the CDR3 is 16 residues.

This clonotype was seen a handful of times. The chain uses TRBV12-3 or TRBV12-4 and TRBJ2-5; TRBD1 matches at 12 bases. V lost 6 bases to trimming and J lost 5 bases; unmatched junction nucleotides: 4. The CDR3 length is 14 residues. The CDR3 DNA is TGTGCCAGCAGGGCCGGGACAGGGGGCGAGACCCAGTACTTC. Its protein product is CASRAGTGGETQYF.

The chain combines TRBV20-1 with TRBJ2-1; D may be TRBD2 (5 bases). CDR3 length equals 12 residues. Germline CDR1 DFQATT, CDR2 SNEGSKA (reference sequence). Deletions cut 3 bases from V and 8 bases from J, with 11 bases between. The CDR3 sequence: CSASGVSDEQFF. The CDR3, as DNA: TGCAGTGCTAGCGGGGTCTCCGATGAGCAGTTCTTC.

This chain uses TRBV28 with TRBJ1-5, with D possibly being TRBD1 (6 bases). Germline V CDR1 and CDR2: MDHEN, SYDVKM. This CDR3 has 15 residues. Trimming left V 3 bases short and J 0 bases short, with 9 bases between. The CDR3 spells CASSFTGYSNQPQHF. In DNA, the CDR3 is TGTGCCAGCAGTTTTACAGGGTATAGCAATCAGCCCCAGCATTTT.

The rearrangement uses TRBV10-3 and TRBJ1-1; 8 bases are a match to TRBD1. This CDR3 spans 15 amino acids. The germline V gene has CDR1 ENHRY and CDR2 SYGVKD. J gave up 0 bases and V 6 bases, and 6 bases lay outside the gene matches. The CDR3 loop reads CAIRNRGALNTEAFF. The CDR3 DNA reads TGTGCCATCAGGAACAGGGGGGCGTTGAACACTGAAGCTTTCTTT.

As for this clonotype: A read error may produce the germline difference seen at one junction end. The V and J genes are TRBV6-1 and TRBJ1-1; D not resolved. Germline assignment: CDR1 MNHNS and CDR2 SASEGT. The CDR3 runs 13 residues. The DNA of the CDR3 is TGTGCCAGCAGCGAAGTTAAAACCACGGAAGCTTTCTTT. Translation: CASSEVKTTEAFF.

A few counts support this clonotype. The chain has TRBV20-1 and TRBJ1-6, with TRBD1 matching over 8 bases. V gave up 0 bases and J gave up 9 bases; unmatched junction bases: 1. CDR3 length: 13 amino acids. Germline V gene lookup returns CDR1 DFQATT and CDR2 SNEGSKA (reference sequence). The CDR3 DNA reads TGCAGTGCTAGAGACAGGGGGCTTTCACCCCTCCACTTT. Its protein is CSARDRGLSPLHF.

This clonotype showed up just a few times. This chain links TRBV20-1 with TRBJ2-4; 8 bases agree with TRBD1. The CDR3 totals 15 residues. Germline values: CDR1 DFQATT, CDR2 SNEGSKA (reference sequence). V was clipped by 2 bases and J by 0 bases; unmatched bases: 3. The CDR3 nucleotides read TGCAGTGCTAGACAGACAGGGGTAGCCAAAAACATTCAGTACTTC. Protein product: CSARQTGVAKNIQYF.